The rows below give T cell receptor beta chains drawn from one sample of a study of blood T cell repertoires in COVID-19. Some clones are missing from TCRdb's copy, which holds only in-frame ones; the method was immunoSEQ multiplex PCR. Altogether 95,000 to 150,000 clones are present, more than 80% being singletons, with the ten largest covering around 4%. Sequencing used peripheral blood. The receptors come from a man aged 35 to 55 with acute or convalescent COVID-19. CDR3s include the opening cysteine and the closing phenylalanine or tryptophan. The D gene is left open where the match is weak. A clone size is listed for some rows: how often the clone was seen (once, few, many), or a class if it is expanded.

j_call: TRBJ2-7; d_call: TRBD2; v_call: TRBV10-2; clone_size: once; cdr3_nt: TGCGCCACCGCGGGACTAGCGCGATACGAGCAGTACTTC; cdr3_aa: CATAGLARYEQYF
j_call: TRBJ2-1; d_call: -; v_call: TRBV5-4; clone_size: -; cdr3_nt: TGTGCCAGCAGCCCCGGCGGCGGAGTCTATGAGCAGTTCTTC; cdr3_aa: CASSPGGGVYEQFF
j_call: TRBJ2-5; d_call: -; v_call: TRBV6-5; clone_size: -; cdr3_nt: TGTGCCAGCAGTTACTCCCGTCAGGGCCAAGAGACCCAGTACTTC; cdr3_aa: CASSYSRQGQETQYF
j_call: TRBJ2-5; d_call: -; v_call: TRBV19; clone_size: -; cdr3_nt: TGTGCCAGTAACAGGGGGGGAAAAGAGACCCAGTACTTC; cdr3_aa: CASNRGGKETQYF
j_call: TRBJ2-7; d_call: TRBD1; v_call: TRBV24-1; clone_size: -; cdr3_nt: TGTGCCACCAGTGATATGGCAGGGGGACATTCCGAGCAGTACTTC; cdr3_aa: CATSDMAGGHSEQYF
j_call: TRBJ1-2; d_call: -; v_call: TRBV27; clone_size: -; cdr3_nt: TGTGCCAGCAGTGTTCGGGGGAGGGGTAACTATGGCTACACCTTC; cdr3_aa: CASSVRGRGNYGYTF
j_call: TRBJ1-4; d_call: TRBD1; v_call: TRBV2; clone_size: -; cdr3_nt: TGTGCCAGCAGTGAATTGACAGGGGATTCAAAACTGTTTTTT; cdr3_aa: CASSELTGDSKLFF
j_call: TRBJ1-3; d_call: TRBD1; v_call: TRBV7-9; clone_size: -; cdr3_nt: TGTGCCAGCAGCTCCAAGGGGACAGGAGATGTCGGCGACACCATATATTTT; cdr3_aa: CASSSKGTGDVGDTIYF
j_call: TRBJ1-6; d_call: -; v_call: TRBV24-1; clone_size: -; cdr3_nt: TGTGCCACCAGTGATCAAAAGACAGGCCCCTATAATTCACCCCTCCACTTT; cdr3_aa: CATSDQKTGPYNSPLHF
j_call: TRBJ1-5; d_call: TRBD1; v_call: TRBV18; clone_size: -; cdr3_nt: TGTGCCAGCTCACTTGACAGGGATAGCAATCAGCCCCAGCATTTT; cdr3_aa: CASSLDRDSNQPQHF
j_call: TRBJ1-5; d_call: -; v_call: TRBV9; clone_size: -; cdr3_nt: TGTGCCAGCAGCGTAGGGGAGGGGCGGAATCAGCCCCAGCATTTT; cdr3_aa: CASSVGEGRNQPQHF
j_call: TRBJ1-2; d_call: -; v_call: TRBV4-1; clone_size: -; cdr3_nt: TGCGCCAGCAGTGACGGGTTAGCTAACTATGGCTACACCTTC; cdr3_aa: CASSDGLANYGYTF
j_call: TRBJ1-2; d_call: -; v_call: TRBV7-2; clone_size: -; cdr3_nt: TGTGCCAGCAGCACCGGGACTCACTATGGCTACACCTTC; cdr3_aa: CASSTGTHYGYTF
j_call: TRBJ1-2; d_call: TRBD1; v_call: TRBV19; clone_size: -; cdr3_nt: TGTGCCAGTACCAATCCCGGGACAGGGAACTATGGCTACACCTTC; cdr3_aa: CASTNPGTGNYGYTF
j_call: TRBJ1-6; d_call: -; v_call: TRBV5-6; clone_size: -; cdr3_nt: TGTGCCAGCAGCCACAGGGCCCCTTATTCACCCCTCCACTTT; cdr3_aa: CASSHRAPYSPLHF
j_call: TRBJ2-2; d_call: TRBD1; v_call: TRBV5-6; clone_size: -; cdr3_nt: TGTGCCAGCAGCCCGGACAGGGGGCGAATCACCGGGGAGCTGTTTTTT; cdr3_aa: CASSPDRGRITGELFF
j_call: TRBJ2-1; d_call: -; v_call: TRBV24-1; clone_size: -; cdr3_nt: TGTGCCACCAGTGTACGAGTCGATGAGCAGTTCTTC; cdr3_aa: CATSVRVDEQFF
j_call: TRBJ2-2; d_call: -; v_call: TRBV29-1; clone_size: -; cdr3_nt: TGCAGCGTGGCCGTGGGGGGACGCACCGGGGAGCTGTTTTTT; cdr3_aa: CSVAVGGRTGELFF
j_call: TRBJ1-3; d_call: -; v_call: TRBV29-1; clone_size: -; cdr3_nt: TGCAGCGGTTTAGACCCAGCGGGAAACACCATATATTTT; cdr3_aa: CSGLDPAGNTIYF
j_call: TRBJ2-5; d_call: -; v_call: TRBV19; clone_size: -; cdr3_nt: TGTGCCAGTAGTATAGTGATAGGGGGTGAGACCCAGTACTTC; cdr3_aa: CASSIVIGGETQYF
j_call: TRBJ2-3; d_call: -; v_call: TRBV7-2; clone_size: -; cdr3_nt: TGTGCCAGCAGCTCCCCGGAGCCCTCCGATACGCAGTATTTT; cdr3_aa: CASSSPEPSDTQYF
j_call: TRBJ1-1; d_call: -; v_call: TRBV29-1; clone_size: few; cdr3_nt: TGCAGCGCCCGGCAGGACTTGAACACTGAAGCTTTCTTT; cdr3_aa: CSARQDLNTEAFF
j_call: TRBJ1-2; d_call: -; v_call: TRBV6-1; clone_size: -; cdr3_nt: TGTGCCAGCAGTGAGTTAACGGGGTCGTACACCTTC; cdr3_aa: CASSELTGSYTF
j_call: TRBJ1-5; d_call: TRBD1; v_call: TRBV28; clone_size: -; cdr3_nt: TGTGCCAGCAGTTTTTCCCCCGGACAGGTAATTAGCAATCAGCCCCAGCATTTT; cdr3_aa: CASSFSPGQVISNQPQHF
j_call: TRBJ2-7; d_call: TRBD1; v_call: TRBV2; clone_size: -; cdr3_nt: TGTGCCAGCAGTGCCGGGACAGACTCCTACGAGCAGTACTTC; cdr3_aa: CASSAGTDSYEQYF
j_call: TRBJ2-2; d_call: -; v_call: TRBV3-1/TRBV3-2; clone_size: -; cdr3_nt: TGTGCCAGCAGCCGTCAAGCCGGGGAAACCGGGGAGCTGTTTTTT; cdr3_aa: CASSRQAGETGELFF
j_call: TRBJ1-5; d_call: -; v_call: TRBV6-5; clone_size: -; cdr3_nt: TGTGCCAGCAGCCAAAGGACAGTCGCGCAGCCCCAGCATTTT; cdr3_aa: CASSQRTVAQPQHF
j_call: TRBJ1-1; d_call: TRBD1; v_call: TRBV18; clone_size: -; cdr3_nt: TGTGCCAGCTCCTCAAACCCGGGACAGGGTTTAAACACTGAAGCTTTCTTT; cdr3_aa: CASSSNPGQGLNTEAFF
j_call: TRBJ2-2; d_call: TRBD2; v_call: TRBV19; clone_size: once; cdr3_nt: TGTGCCAGTAGTACCCGACTAGCGGGCAGCACCGGGGAGCTGTTTTTT; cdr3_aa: CASSTRLAGSTGELFF
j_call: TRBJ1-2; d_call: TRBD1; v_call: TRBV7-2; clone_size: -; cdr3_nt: TGTGCCAGCAGCCCGACGACAGGGTTGAGAGATGGCTACACCTTC; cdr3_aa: CASSPTTGLRDGYTF
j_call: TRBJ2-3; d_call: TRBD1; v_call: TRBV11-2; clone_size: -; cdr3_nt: TGTGCCAGCAGCTTAGGACGAGACAGGGGGCTGGATACGCAGTATTTT; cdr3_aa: CASSLGRDRGLDTQYF
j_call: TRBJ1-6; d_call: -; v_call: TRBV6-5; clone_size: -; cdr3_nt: TGTGCCAGCAGTTCAGGGGTTTCACCCCTCCACTTT; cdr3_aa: CASSSGVSPLHF